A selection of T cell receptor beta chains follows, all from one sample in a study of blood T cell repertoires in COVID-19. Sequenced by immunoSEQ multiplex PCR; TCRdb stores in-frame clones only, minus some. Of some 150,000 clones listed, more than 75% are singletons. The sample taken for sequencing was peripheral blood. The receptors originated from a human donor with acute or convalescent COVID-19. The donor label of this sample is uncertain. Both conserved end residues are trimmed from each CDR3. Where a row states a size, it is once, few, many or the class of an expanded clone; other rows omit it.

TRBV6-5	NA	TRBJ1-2	ASSSHLGGYGYT
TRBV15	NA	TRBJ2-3	ATSSQRAGGDTQY
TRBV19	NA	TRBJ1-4	ASSSGTGGKLF
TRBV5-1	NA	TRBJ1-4	ASRATGANNEKLF
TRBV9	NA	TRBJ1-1	ASSVAGAGQGTEAF
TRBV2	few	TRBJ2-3	ASREKTSPDTQY
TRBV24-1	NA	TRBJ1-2	ATSDFGTGEYGYT
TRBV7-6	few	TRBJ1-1	ASSLESRGISTEAF
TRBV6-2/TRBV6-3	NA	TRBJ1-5	ASSHGGLGNQPQH
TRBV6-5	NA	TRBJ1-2	ASSNSRQGDGYT
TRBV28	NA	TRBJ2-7	ASRTQGDPYEQY
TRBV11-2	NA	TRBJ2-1	ASSLDGLAGARKGNEQF
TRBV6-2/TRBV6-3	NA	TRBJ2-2	ASSSLSGNHPGELF
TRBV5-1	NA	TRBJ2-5	ASRSGGRVSYQETQY
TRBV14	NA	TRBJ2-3	ASRASGRGPDTQY
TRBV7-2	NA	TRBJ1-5	ASSTETGKTNQPQH
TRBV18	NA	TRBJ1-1	ASFPWTGGSEDTEAF
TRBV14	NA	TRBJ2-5	ASSQSETQY
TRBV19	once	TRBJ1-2	ASSTDINRYGYT
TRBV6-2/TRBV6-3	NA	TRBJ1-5	ASSPWRGGDNQPQH
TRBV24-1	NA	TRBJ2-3	ATSEGGLITDTQY
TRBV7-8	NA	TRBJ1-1	ASTRQGQGRGAF
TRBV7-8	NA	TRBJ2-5	ASSFGRDQETQY